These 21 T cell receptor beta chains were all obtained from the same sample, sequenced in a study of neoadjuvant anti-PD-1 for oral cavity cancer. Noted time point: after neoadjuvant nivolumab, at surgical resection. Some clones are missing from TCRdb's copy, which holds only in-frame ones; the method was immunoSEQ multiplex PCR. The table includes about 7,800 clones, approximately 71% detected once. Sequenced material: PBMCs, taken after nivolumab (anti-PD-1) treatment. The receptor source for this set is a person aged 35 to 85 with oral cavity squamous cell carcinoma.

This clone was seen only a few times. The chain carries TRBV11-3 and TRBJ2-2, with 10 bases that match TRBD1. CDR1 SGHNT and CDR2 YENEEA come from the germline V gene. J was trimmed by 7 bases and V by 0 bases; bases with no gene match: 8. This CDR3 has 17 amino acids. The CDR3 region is CASSLDRDRGILGELFF. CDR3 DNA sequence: TGTGCCAGCAGCTTAGACCGGGACAGGGGAATCCTCGGGGAGCTGTTTTTT.

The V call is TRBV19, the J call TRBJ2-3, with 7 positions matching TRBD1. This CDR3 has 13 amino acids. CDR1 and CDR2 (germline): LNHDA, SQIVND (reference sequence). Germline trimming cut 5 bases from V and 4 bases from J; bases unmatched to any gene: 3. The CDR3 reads CASSVQGSDTQYF. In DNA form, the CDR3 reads TGTGCCAGTAGTGTACAGGGGTCAGATACGCAGTATTTT.

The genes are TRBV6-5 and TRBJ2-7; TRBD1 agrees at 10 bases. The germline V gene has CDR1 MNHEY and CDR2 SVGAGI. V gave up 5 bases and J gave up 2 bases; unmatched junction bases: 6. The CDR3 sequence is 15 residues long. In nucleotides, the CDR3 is TGTGCCAGCAGTGCCGTCGGGACAGGGGCCTACGAGCAGTACTTC. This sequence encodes CASSAVGTGAYEQYF.

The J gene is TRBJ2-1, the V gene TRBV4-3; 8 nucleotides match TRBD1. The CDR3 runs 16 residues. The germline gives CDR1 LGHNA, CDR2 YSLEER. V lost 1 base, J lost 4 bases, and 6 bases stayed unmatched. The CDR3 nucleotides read TGCGCCAGCAGCCAAGGTGACAGGGGCTATTACAATGAGCAGTTCTTC. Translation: CASSQGDRGYYNEQFF.

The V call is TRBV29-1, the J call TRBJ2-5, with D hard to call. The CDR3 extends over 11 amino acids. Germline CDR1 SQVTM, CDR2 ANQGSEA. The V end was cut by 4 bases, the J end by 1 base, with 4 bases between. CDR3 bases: TGCAGCGTTGTGGGCCAAGAGACCCAGTACTTC. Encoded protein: CSVVGQETQYF.

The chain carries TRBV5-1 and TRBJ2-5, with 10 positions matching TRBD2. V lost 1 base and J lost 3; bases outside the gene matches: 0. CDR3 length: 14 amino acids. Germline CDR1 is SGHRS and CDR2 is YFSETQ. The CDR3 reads CASSLSGGEETQYF. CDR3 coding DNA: TGCGCCAGCAGCTTGAGCGGGGGGGAAGAGACCCAGTACTTC.

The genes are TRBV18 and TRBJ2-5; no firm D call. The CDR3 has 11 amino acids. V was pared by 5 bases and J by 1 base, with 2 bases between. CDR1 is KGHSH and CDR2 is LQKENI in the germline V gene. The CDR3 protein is CASSTQETQYF. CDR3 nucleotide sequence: TGTGCCAGCTCAACCCAAGAGACCCAGTACTTC.

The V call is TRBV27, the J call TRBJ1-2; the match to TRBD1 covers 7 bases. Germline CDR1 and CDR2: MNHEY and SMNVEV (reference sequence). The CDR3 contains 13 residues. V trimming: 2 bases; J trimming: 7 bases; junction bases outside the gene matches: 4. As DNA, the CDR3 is TGTGCCAGCAGTTTAAGGGACAGTAGTGGCTACACCTTC. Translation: CASSLRDSSGYTF.

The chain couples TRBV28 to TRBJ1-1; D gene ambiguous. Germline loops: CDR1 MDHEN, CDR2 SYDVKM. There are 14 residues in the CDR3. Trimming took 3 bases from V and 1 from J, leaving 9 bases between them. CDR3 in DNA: TGTGCCAGCAGTTTTGTTCGTACGAACACTGAAGCTTTCTTT. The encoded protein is CASSFVRTNTEAFF.

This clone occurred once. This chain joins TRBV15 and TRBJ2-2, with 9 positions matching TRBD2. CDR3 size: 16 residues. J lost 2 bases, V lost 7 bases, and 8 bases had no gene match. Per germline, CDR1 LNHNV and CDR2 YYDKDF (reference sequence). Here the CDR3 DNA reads TGTGCCACCATCAATAGCGGGGGCCCTAACACCGGGGAGCTGTTTTTT. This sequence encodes CATINSGGPNTGELFF.

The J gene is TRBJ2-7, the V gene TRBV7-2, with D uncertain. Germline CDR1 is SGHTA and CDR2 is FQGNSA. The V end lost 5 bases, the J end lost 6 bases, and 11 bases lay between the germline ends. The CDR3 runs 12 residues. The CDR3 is CASSIPSREQYF. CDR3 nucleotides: TGTGCCAGCAGCATTCCCTCGCGCGAGCAGTACTTC.

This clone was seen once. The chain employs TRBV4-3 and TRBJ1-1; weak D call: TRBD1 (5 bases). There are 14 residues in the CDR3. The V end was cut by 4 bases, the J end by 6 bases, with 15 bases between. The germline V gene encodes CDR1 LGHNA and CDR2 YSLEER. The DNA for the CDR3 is TGCGCCAGCAGCCCGCACCTACAGGTCCCTGAAGCTTTCTTT. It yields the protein CASSPHLQVPEAFF.

CDR3: CASSLSQGALYEQYF. CDR3 nucleotides: TGTGCCAGCAGTTTATCTCAGGGGGCCCTCTACGAGCAGTACTTC. The genes are TRBV27 and TRBJ2-7; 8 nucleotides agree with TRBD1. The CDR3 contains 15 residues. J lost 3 bases, V lost 0 bases, and 4 bases had no gene match. Germline V gene data show CDR1 as MNHEY and CDR2 as SMNVEV (reference sequence).

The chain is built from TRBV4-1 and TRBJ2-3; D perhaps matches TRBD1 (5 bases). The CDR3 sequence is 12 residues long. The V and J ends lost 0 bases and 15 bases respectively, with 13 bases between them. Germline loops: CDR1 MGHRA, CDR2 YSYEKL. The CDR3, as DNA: TGCGCCAGCAGCCAAGATGCAGGGTTCGAATATTTT. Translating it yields CASSQDAGFEYF.

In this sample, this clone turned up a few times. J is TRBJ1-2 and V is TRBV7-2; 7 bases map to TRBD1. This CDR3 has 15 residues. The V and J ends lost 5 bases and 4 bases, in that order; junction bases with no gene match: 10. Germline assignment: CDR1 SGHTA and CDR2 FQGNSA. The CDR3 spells CASSPPPGQSYGYTF. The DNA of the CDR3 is TGTGCCAGCAGCCCGCCCCCGGGACAGTCCTATGGCTACACCTTC.

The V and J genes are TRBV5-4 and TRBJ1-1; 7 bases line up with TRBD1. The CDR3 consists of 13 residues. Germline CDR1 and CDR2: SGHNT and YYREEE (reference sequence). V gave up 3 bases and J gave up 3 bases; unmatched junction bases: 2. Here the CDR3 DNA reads TGTGCCAGCAGCTGGGGACAGTACACTGAAGCTTTCTTT. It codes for CASSWGQYTEAFF.

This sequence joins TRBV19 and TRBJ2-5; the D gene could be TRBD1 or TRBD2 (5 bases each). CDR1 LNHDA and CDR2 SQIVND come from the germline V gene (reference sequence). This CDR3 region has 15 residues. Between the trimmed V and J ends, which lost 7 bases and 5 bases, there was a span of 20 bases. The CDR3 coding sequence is TGTGCCAGTAACTCCGGCAGGGACGCGGAGGAGACCCAGTACTTC. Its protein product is CASNSGRDAEETQYF.

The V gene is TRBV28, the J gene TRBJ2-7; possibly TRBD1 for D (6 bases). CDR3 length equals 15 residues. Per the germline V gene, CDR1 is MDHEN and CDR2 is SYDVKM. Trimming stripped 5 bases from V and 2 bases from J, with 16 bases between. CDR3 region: CASSLNRVQAYEQYF. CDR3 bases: TGTGCCAGCAGTCTCAACAGGGTCCAGGCCTACGAGCAGTACTTC.

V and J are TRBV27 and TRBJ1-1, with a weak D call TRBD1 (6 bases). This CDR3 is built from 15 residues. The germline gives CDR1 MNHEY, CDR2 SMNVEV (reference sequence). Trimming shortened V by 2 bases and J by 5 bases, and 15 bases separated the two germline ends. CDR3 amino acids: CASSLRGLILTEAFF. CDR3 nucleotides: TGTGCCAGCAGTTTAAGGGGGTTGATTTTGACTGAAGCTTTCTTT.

CDR3 sequence: CASSWRTGGDQPQHF. CDR3 nucleotides: TGTGCCAGCAGCTGGAGGACAGGCGGCGACCAGCCCCAGCATTTT. The rearrangement joins TRBV7-2 to TRBJ1-5; 7 bases agree with TRBD1. The trim removed 4 bases at V and 7 bases at J, leaving 10 bases unmatched. The CDR3 contains 15 residues. CDR1 is SGHTA, CDR2 FQGNSA, per germline.

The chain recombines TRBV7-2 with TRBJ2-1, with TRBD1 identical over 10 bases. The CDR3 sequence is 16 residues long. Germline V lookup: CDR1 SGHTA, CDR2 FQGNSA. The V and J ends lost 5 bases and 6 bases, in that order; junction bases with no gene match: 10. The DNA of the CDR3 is TGTGCCAGCAGCCACTCCGTGGGACAGGGGAGCAATGAGCAGTTCTTC. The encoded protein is CASSHSVGQGSNEQFF.